The clone carrying this TCR beta chain was recorded many times. Together with a sample-barcoded 5' primer, a J-beta primer mix was included in a second PCR lasting about 7 to 11 cycles. TCRdb reprocessed the 5' RACE reads with MiXCR, giving one entry per CDR3 protein. The sample lists hundreds of thousands of distinct CDR3 sequences, more than 25% occurring once. This entry comes from a study of blood T cells in healthy people across ages. V dropped 5 bases and J dropped 6; count of bases not matched to a gene: 14. CDR1 and CDR2 (germline): MNHNY, SVGAGI (reference sequence). The CDR3 is 16 residues long.

Input material: blood. The TCR sequence derives from a woman of 80 years or more in good health. This chain uses TRBV6-6 with TRBJ2-3; the match to TRBD2 covers 7 bases. CDR3 in amino acids: CASSAAGVRRADTQYF. The CDR3 nucleotides read TGTGCCAGCAGTGCCGCGGGAGTCCGTAGGGCGGATACGCAGTATTTT.